The 24 T cell receptor beta chains in this list originate from one sample, sequenced in a study of blood T cells in healthy people across ages. For the second PCR, which ran for roughly 6 to 11 cycles, a sample-barcoded 5' primer and a J-beta primer mix were used. From the 5' RACE reads, TCRdb called clonotypes with MiXCR, one entry per CDR3 protein. The sample includes 1 million or so distinct CDR3 sequences, about 25% of them seen just once. The same data also contributed to another study, on T cells of mothers and their children.

The sample consisted of blood. All receptors derive from a girl aged 2-10 years in good health.

The genes are TRBV19 and TRBJ1-1; unclear D gene. V shed 2 bases and J shed 2 bases, with 9 bases lying between them. The CDR3 loop spans 14 amino acids. The germline V gene has CDR1 LNHDA and CDR2 SQIVND (reference sequence). As DNA, the CDR3 is TGTGCCAGTAGTATACGGGGAACCAACACTGAAGCTTTCTTT. It specifies CASSIRGTNTEAFF.

This chain links TRBV6-1 with TRBJ2-1; 8 nucleotides match TRBD2. Germline trimming cut 1 base from V and 3 bases from J; bases unmatched to any gene: 11. The CDR3 runs 18 residues. Germline V CDR1 and CDR2: MNHNS, SASEGT. The chain's CDR3 is CASSEGFPAGDYYNEQFF. The CDR3, as DNA: TGTGCCAGCAGTGAAGGTTTTCCAGCGGGGGATTACTACAATGAGCAGTTCTTC.

J is TRBJ2-3 and V is TRBV7-2; D is ambiguous. From germline, CDR1 is SGHTA and CDR2 FQGNSA. CDR3 length equals 15 residues. The germline V and J ends were trimmed by 0 bases and 2 bases, with 9 bases remaining between them. CDR3 loop: CASSLAGLTTDTQYF. CDR3 nucleotide sequence: TGTGCCAGCAGCTTAGCGGGCCTAACCACAGATACGCAGTATTTT.

This clonotype was counted between two and nine times. The chain links TRBV29-1 to TRBJ1-4; a possible D gene is TRBD1 (5 bases). V was cut by 2 bases and J by 7 bases, with 11 bases left in between. Per germline, CDR1 SQVTM and CDR2 ANQGSEA. The CDR3 is made up of 13 amino acids. CDR3 residues: CSVELRDREKLFF. CDR3 coding DNA: TGCAGCGTTGAACTCAGGGACCGTGAAAAACTGTTTTTT. Complete variable domain (other parts from reference TRBV29-1 and TRBJ1-4): SAVISQKPSRDICQRGTSLTIQCQVDSQVTMMFWYRQQPGQSLTLIATANQGSEATYESGFVIDKFPISRPNLTFSTLTVSNMSPEDSSIYLCSVELRDREKLFFGSGTQLSVL.

The V and J genes are TRBV20-1 and TRBJ2-7, with D unresolved. The V end was cut by 1 base, the J end by 4 bases, with 11 bases between. Germline CDR1 is DFQATT and CDR2 is SNEGSKA (reference sequence). This CDR3 comprises 13 residues. The CDR3 here is CSARGDLSYEQYF. CDR3 nucleotides: TGCAGTGCTAGAGGCGACTTATCATACGAGCAGTACTTC.

This chain uses TRBV7-2 with TRBJ1-1; D is unresolved. The V end was cut by 3 bases, the J end by 5 bases, with 10 bases between. This CDR3 region has 13 residues. From germline, CDR1 is SGHTA and CDR2 FQGNSA. The CDR3 loop reads CASSFGPRTEAFF. The CDR3 DNA reads as TGTGCCAGCAGCTTCGGCCCGAGGACTGAAGCTTTCTTT.

This clonotype has a handful of counts. V is TRBV24-1 and J is TRBJ2-1; D perhaps matches TRBD1 (6 bases). This CDR3 region has 14 residues. Per the germline V gene, CDR1 is KGHDR and CDR2 is SFDVKD. The V end was cut by 5 bases, the J end by 4 bases, with 11 bases between. In DNA form, the CDR3 reads TGTGCCACCAGTGTGCAGGACAGATACAATGAGCAGTTCTTC. Its translation: CATSVQDRYNEQFF.

This sequence joins TRBV15 and TRBJ1-5; no clear D. CDR3 size: 16 residues. Trimming pared 3 bases from V and 8 bases from J, leaving 20 bases between. Germline V lookup: CDR1 LNHNV, CDR2 YYDKDF (reference sequence). CDR3: CATSSPVRGYLEPQHF. The CDR3 DNA reads as TGTGCCACCAGCAGCCCTGTTAGAGGGTACTTGGAGCCCCAGCATTTT.

This chain links TRBV11-2 with TRBJ2-2; D not certain. The tail of the sequence fits TRBJ1-1 better, so the J call may be wrong. This CDR3 is built from 13 residues. The germline gives CDR1 SGHAT, CDR2 FQNNGV. CDR3 amino acids: CASSPLDVIGAFF. The CDR3 DNA reads TGTGCCAGCAGCCCACTGGATGTAATAGGAGCTTTCTTT.

The gene calls are TRBV6-6 and TRBJ2-5; a weak D match, TRBD2 (6 bases). The tail of the sequence fits TRBJ2-7 better, so the J call may be wrong. The CDR3 loop spans 13 amino acids. CDR1 and CDR2 (germline): MNHNY, SVGAGI (reference sequence). CDR3 sequence reads: CASCARGSDEQYF. The CDR3 coding sequence is TGTGCCAGCTGCGCCCGGGGGTCCGACGAGCAGTACTTC.

CDR3 nucleotides: TGTGCCAGCAGTTCCAGGGGTACCCAAGAGACCCAGTACTTC. Encoded protein: CASSSRGTQETQYF. V and J are TRBV27 and TRBJ2-5; D may be TRBD1 (6 bases). The V and J ends lost 4 bases and 1 base respectively, with 10 bases between them. Germline CDR1 reads MNHEY; CDR2 reads SMNVEV (reference sequence). CDR3 length equals 14 residues.

The chain combines TRBV12-3 or TRBV12-4 with TRBJ2-3, with 8 bases lining up with TRBD1. The CDR3 has 16 residues. After removal of 4 bases from V and 1 base from J, the junction contained 7 bases not matched to a gene. DNA of the CDR3: TGTGCCAGCAGTTCCCAGGGGGCGCGGGGCACAGATACGCAGTATTTT. Protein: CASSSQGARGTDTQYF.

This clonotype occurred a few times. This chain joins TRBV4-1 and TRBJ2-1; D is unresolved. The J call may be mistaken, given a closer DNA end match to TRBJ2-7. This CDR3 is 14 amino acids long. Per germline, CDR1 MGHRA and CDR2 YSYEKL. The CDR3 DNA reads TGCGCCAGCAGCCAAGATCCCCGCTCCTACGAGCAGTACTTC. This codes for CASSQDPRSYEQYF.

This clonotype was seen a handful of times. This chain links TRBV4-3 with TRBJ2-1, with D hard to call. Germline values: CDR1 LGHNA, CDR2 YSLEER. The CDR3 is 14 residues long. Between the trimmed V and J ends, which lost 1 base and 6 bases, there was a span of 10 bases. The CDR3 protein is CASSQGRLVNEQFF. As DNA, the CDR3 is TGCGCCAGCAGCCAAGGCCGGCTGGTCAATGAGCAGTTCTTC.

This rearrangement joins TRBV6-5 to TRBJ2-4; D unresolved. V was cut by 4 bases and J by 7 bases, with 14 bases left in between. This CDR3 region has 14 residues. Per the germline V gene, CDR1 is MNHEY and CDR2 is SVGAGI. Here the CDR3 DNA reads TGTGCCAGCAGTTGGGCCGGATGGCGCAACATTCAGTACTTC. It is translated as CASSWAGWRNIQYF.

This chain uses TRBV19 with TRBJ2-5, with D perhaps matching TRBD2 (6 bases). Looked up from germline, CDR1 is LNHDA and CDR2 is SQIVND (reference sequence). The CDR3 loop spans 16 amino acids. Trimming removed 2 bases at V and 5 bases at J, with 18 bases between. Here the CDR3 DNA reads TGTGCCAGTAGTATAAACGGGGGAAGTAGATCGGAGACCCAGTACTTC. This gives the protein CASSINGGSRSETQYF.

This clonotype was detected a few times. The chain recombines TRBV28 with TRBJ2-3; D is perhaps TRBD1 (6 bases). V was shortened by 6 bases and J by 2 bases, with 30 bases between the two germline ends. The CDR3 runs to 20 residues. The V gene's germline CDR1 is MDHEN and CDR2 SYDVKM. As DNA, the CDR3 is TGTGCCAGCAGCTTGGCCTCCACCGGGACACCAGTATTCCTCACAGATACGCAGTATTTT. Its translation: CASSLASTGTPVFLTDTQYF.

This clonotype was picked up a small number of times. V gene TRBV5-1 combines with J gene TRBJ1-1; D is possibly TRBD1 (6 bases). The V gene's germline CDR1 is SGHRS and CDR2 YFSETQ. V was cut by 4 bases and J by 3 bases, with 19 bases left in between. CDR3 length: 16 amino acids. CDR3 sequence: CASSQETLDSYTEAFF. Here the CDR3 DNA reads TGCGCCAGCAGCCAAGAAACCTTGGACAGCTACACTGAAGCTTTCTTT.

A single count supports this clonotype. V and J are TRBV12-3 or TRBV12-4 and TRBJ2-2, with TRBD2 matching 10 bases. This CDR3 is 15 amino acids long. Trimming took 6 bases from V and 6 from J; bases not matched to a gene: 7. The CDR3 here is CASRSSGGPPGELFF. CDR3 nucleotide sequence: TGTGCCAGCAGGAGTAGCGGGGGGCCCCCCGGGGAGCTGTTTTTT.

V and J are TRBV28 and TRBJ2-7, with 7 bases lining up with TRBD1. This CDR3 region has 15 residues. The V gene's germline CDR1 is MDHEN and CDR2 SYDVKM. The ends lost 2 bases at V and 2 bases at J; junction bases unmatched: 6. The chain's CDR3 is CASSLDRVVAYEQYF. CDR3 DNA sequence: TGTGCCAGCAGTTTAGACAGGGTTGTGGCCTACGAGCAGTACTTC.

V is TRBV11-2 and J is TRBJ2-5; the D gene is possibly TRBD1 (5 bases). Trimming left V 9 bases short and J 7 bases short, with 21 bases between. Germline CDR1 is SGHAT and CDR2 is FQNNGV. The CDR3 sequence is 14 residues long. The CDR3: CASTQSGAIGTQYF. The DNA of the CDR3 is TGTGCCAGTACTCAGAGTGGGGCCATTGGGACCCAGTACTTC.

This clonotype was picked up a small number of times. This chain connects TRBV20-1 to TRBJ1-2; D unresolved. V lost 4 bases, J lost 4 bases, and 7 bases lay in between. The germline V gene has CDR1 DFQATT and CDR2 SNEGSKA (reference sequence). This CDR3 region has 11 residues. DNA for the CDR3: TGCAGTGCTATCGGCGGCTATGGCTACACCTTC. This gives the protein CSAIGGYGYTF.

The chain couples TRBV7-9 to TRBJ2-5; D is undetermined. The J call could be wrong; TRBJ2-7 is a better fit for the DNA end. Germline lookup yields CDR1 SEHNR and CDR2 FQNEAQ (reference sequence). This CDR3 contains 11 residues. CDR3 loop: CATKSGYEQYF. The CDR3 nucleotides are TGTGCCACCAAATCAGGCTACGAGCAGTACTTC.

The chain combines TRBV7-3 with TRBJ1-2, with TRBD1 identical over 9 bases. Looked up from germline, CDR1 is SGHTA and CDR2 is FQGTGA. Trimming took 0 bases from V and 7 from J; bases not matched to a gene: 3. CDR3 size: 14 residues. The CDR3 sequence: CASSLTGTGIGYTF. The CDR3, as DNA: TGTGCCAGCAGCTTAACCGGGACAGGGATTGGCTACACCTTC.